The next 9 T cell receptor beta chains were all read from a single sample in a study of blood T cells in healthy people across ages. It was with a sample-barcoded 5' primer and a J-beta primer mix that a second PCR of roughly 7 to 12 cycles was run. TCRdb re-called the 5' RACE reads through MiXCR, storing one row per CDR3 protein. The sample contains just over 1 million distinct CDR3 sequences, 35% to 55% of which appear only once. Sequencing was done on a sample of blood. These receptors came from a woman in her sixties in good health.

The chain uses TRBV15 and TRBJ2-3; 7 bases are shared with TRBD2. The CDR3 is 13 residues long. The V gene's germline CDR1 is LNHNV and CDR2 YYDKDF (reference sequence). V shed 6 bases, J shed 5 bases, and the junction held 5 bases outside the gene matches. The CDR3 DNA sequence: TGTGCCACCAGGCCCTTAGCGGGAGATACGCAGTATTTT. It encodes CATRPLAGDTQYF.

The rearrangement uses TRBV21-1 and TRBJ2-7; the D call TRBD1 from the table was never checked on the DNA. TRBV21-1 is reported as a pseudogene. The CDR3 loop spans 15 amino acids. The CDR3 loop is CASIPREEGSYEQYF. The CDR3 DNA reads TGTGCCAGCATCCCCCGGGAGGAAGGATCCTACGAGCAGTACTTC.

J is TRBJ1-4 and V is TRBV4-1; no definite D call. V was clipped by 2 bases and J by 10 bases, with 11 bases between them. CDR3 size: 13 residues. The germline V gene encodes CDR1 MGHRA and CDR2 YSYEKL. The DNA for the CDR3 is TGCGCCAGCAGCCAATGGACGGAGGGAAAACTGTTTTTT. This encodes CASSQWTEGKLFF.

V and J are TRBV3-1 and TRBJ2-5, with D possibly TRBD2 on 6 matching bases. V was cut by 0 bases and J by 1 base, with 12 bases left in between. Per the germline V gene, CDR1 is LGHDT and CDR2 is YNNKEL (reference sequence). The CDR3 covers 16 residues. CDR3 sequence reads: CASSQDVAGPQETQYF. The CDR3 DNA is TGTGCCAGCAGCCAAGATGTGGCGGGACCCCAAGAGACCCAGTACTTC.

The chain employs TRBV29-1 and TRBJ2-7; 12 nucleotides align to TRBD2. The CDR3 covers 14 residues. V was clipped by 2 bases and J by 6 bases; unmatched bases: 5. Germline V lookup: CDR1 SQVTM, CDR2 ANQGSEA. As DNA, the CDR3 is TGCAGCGTTGAAACGACTAGCGGGGGAAGCGAGCAGTACTTC. This translates into CSVETTSGGSEQYF.

This clonotype has a handful of counts. The gene calls are TRBV6-5 and TRBJ2-1; possibly TRBD1 for D (6 bases). The CDR3 sequence is 14 residues long. Deletions cut 5 bases from V and 8 bases from J, with 16 bases between. Germline V gene lookup returns CDR1 MNHEY and CDR2 SVGAGI. CDR3 bases: TGTGCCAGCAGTCGCGACAGGCCTACGGATGAGCAGTTCTTC. It translates to CASSRDRPTDEQFF.

On this clonotype itself: Germline is not matched at one junction end, which may reflect a read error. The V and J genes are TRBV7-6 and TRBJ1-2, with TRBD1 as a possible D gene (5 bases). CDR1 SGHVS and CDR2 FNYEAQ come from the germline V gene. The CDR3 length is 14 residues. The CDR3, as DNA: TGCGCCAGCAGCTTGACAGATTCTAGCTATGGCTACACCTTC. It specifies CASSLTDSSYGYTF.

The genes are TRBV11-2 and TRBJ2-5; TRBD2 matches at 8 bases. CDR3 length: 15 amino acids. The V and J ends lost 1 base and 5 bases, in that order; junction bases with no gene match: 6. CDR1 and CDR2 from the germline V gene are SGHAT and FQNNGV. Written as DNA, the CDR3 is TGTGCCAGCAGCTTAGGTCGAGCGGGAGTGGAGACCCAGTACTTC. Amino acid sequence: CASSLGRAGVETQYF.

This clonotype has just a few counts. This chain links TRBV15 with TRBJ2-4; D is uncertain. The CDR3 totals 14 residues. V lost 8 bases and J 3 bases, leaving 14 bases between the germline ends. CDR1 is LNHNV, CDR2 YYDKDF, per germline (reference sequence). The CDR3 is CATGIEYGKNIQYF. The CDR3, as DNA: TGTGCCACCGGAATCGAGTACGGCAAAAACATTCAGTACTTC.